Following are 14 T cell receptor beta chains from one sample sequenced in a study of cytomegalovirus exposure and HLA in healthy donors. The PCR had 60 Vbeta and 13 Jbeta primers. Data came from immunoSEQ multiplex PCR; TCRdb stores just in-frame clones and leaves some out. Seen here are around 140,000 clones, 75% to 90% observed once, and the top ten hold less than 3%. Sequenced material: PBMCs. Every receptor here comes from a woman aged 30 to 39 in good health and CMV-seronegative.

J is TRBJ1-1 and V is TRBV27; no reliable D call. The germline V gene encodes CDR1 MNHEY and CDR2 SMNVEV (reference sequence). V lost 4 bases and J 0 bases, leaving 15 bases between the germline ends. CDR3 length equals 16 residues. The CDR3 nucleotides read TGTGCCAGCAGTTCTTCTGATCAGGAAATGAACACTGAAGCTTTCTTT. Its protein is CASSSSDQEMNTEAFF.

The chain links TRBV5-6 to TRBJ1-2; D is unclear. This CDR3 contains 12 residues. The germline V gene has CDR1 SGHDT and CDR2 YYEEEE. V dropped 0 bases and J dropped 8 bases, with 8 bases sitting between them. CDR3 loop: CASSLASGGYTF. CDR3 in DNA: TGTGCCAGCAGCTTGGCGTCGGGAGGCTACACCTTC.

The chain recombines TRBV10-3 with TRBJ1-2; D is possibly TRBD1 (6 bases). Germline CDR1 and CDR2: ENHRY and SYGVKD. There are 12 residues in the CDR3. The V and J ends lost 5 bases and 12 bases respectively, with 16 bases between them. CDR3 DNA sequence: TGTGCCATCAGTTCGACAGGTACCGCGCACACCTTC. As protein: CAISSTGTAHTF.

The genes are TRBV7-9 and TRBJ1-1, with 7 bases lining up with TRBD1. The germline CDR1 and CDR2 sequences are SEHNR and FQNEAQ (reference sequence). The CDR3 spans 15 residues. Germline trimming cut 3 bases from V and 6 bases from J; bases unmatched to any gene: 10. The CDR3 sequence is CASSFRRHRGPEAFF. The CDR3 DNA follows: TGTGCCAGCAGCTTCCGACGGCACAGGGGCCCTGAAGCTTTCTTT.

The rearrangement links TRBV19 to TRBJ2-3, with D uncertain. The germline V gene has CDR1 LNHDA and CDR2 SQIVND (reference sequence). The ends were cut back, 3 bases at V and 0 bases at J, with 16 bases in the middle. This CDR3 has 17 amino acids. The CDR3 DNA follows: TGTGCCAGTAGTATGATTAGCCCCGGGTCTAGCACAGATACGCAGTATTTT. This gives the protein CASSMISPGSSTDTQYF.

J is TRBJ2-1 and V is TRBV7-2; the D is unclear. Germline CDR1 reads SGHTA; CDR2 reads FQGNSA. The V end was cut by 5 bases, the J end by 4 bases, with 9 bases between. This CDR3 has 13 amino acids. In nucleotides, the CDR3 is TGTGCCAGCAGCCCGATCCGGTACAATGAGCAGTTCTTC. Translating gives CASSPIRYNEQFF.

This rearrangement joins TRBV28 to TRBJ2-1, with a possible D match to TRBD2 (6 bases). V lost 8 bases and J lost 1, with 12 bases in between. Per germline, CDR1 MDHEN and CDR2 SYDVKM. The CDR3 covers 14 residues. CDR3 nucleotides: TGTGCCAGCGGGCTAGCGACTTCCTACAATGAGCAGTTCTTC. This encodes CASGLATSYNEQFF.

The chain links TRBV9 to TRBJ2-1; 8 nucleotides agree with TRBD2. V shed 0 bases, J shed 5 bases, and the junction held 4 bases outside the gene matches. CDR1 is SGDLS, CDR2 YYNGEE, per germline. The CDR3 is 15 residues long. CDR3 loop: CASSVVPRGDNEQFF. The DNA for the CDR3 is TGTGCCAGCAGCGTAGTTCCGCGGGGGGACAATGAGCAGTTCTTC.

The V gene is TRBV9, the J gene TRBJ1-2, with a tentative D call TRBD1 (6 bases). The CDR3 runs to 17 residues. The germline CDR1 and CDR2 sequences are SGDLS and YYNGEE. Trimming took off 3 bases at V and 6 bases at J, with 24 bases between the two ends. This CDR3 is CASSAETGIPISDGYTF. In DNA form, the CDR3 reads TGTGCCAGCAGCGCCGAAACAGGGATCCCAATTTCCGATGGCTACACCTTC.

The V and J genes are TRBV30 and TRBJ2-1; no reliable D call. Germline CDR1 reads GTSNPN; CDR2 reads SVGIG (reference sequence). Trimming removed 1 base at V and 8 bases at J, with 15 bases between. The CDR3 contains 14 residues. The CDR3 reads CAWSGSAGLHEQFF. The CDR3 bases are TGTGCCTGGAGTGGGTCCGCAGGCCTTCATGAGCAGTTCTTC. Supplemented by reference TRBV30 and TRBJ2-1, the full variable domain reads SQTIHQWPATLVQPVGSPLSLECTVEGTSNPNLYWYRQAAGRGLQLLFYSVGIGQISSEVPQNLSASRPQDRQFILSSKKLLLSDSGFYLCAWSGSAGLHEQFFGPGTRLTVL.

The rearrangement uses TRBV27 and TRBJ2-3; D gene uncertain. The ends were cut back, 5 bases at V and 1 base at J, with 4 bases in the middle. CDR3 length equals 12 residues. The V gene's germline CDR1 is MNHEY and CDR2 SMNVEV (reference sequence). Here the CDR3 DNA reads TGTGCCAGCAGTCCCGGCACAGATACGCAGTATTTT. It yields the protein CASSPGTDTQYF.

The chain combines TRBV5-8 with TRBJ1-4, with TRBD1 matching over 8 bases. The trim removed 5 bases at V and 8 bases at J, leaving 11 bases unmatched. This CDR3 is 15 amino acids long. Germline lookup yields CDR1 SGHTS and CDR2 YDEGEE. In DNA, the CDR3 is TGTGCCAGCAGGGGCGGACAGGGAAGATACGAAAAACTGTTTTTT. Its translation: CASRGGQGRYEKLFF.

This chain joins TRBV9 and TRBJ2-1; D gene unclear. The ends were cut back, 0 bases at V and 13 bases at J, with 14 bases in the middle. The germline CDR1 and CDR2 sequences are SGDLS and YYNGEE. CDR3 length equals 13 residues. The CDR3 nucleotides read TGTGCCAGCAGCGTAGGAGGTAGTCGGTACCAGTTCTTC. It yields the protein CASSVGGSRYQFF. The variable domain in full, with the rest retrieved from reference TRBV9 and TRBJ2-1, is DSGVTQTPKHLITATGQRVTLRCSPRSGDLSVYWYQQSLDQGLQFLIQYYNGEERAKGNILERFSAQQFPDLHSELNLSSLELGDSALYFCASSVGGSRYQFFGPGTRLTVL.

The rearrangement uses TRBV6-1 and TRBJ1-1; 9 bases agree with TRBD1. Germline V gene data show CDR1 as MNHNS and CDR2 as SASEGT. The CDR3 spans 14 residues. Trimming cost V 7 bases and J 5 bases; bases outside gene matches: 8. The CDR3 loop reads CASMRDRDGTEAFF. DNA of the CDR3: TGTGCCAGCATGAGGGACAGGGATGGGACTGAAGCTTTCTTT.